The clone carrying this TCR beta chain has at least ten counts. The CDR3 is made up of 13 amino acids. Trimming left V 3 bases short and J 1 base short, with 7 bases between. CDR1 is LGHDT and CDR2 is YNNKEL in the germline V gene (reference sequence). The entry originates in a study of metastatic and nonmetastatic thyroid tumors. Looking at the study overall: Samples came from malignant and benign thyroid patients, and repertoires were compared across blood and tumor or nodule tissue.

Among the patients, none had received any treatment before thyroid surgery. Original handling: Clinicopathological groups supplied CDR3 differences that were used to build a distant-metastasis classifier for papillary thyroid cancer. TCRdb re-analyzed the PCR reads using MiXCR. What appears here as the V and J calls and clone size reflects TCRdb's work, not the paper's. This table has some 33,000 clones, approximately 15% appearing once. The sample taken for sequencing was blood. This chain connects TRBV3-1 to TRBJ2-7, with D unclear. The TCR was taken from a male donor with papillary thyroid cancer or a benign thyroid nodule (not recorded which). Some clones in this sample may be carry-over from other donors' samples. In DNA, the CDR3 is TGTGCCAGCAGCCACTTAGCTTCCTACGAGCAGTACTTC. Translating gives CASSHLASYEQYF.